This T cell receptor (beta chain) was captured in a study of T cells expressing NK-cell markers. Across the study: Seven donors tested HCMV-seropositive and one tested seronegative among the eight sequenced.

Generation of TCR beta cDNA was performed by 5'RACE template switching incorporating UMIs. TCRdb reanalyzed the 5' RACE reads, giving one entry per CDR3 protein sequence and no DNA. The table lists about 32,000 distinct CDR3 sequences. This CDR3 has 15 residues. Germline V gives CDR1 MGHDK, CDR2 SYGVNS. The V call is TRBV25-1, the J call TRBJ2-5. What was sequenced was blood T cells: a sorted CD56 or NKG2C T cell subset, CD4+ or CD8+ T cells, or bulk PBMC T cells (not recorded which). The sequence was obtained from a woman aged 18 to 69 in good health. The CDR3 region is CASSEEDGYQETQYF.